The 22 T cell receptor beta chains below come from one sample, sequenced in a study of shared clonotypes between healthy human individuals. TCRdb keeps only in-frame clones here, not all; method: immunoSEQ multiplex PCR. The sample consists of about 580,000 clones, 95% to 98% of them appearing once. CD45RO-negative, CCR7-positively selected cells formed the naive CD8 fraction, excluding terminally differentiated effector memory CD45RA+ cells. The sample taken for sequencing was naive CD8+ T cells sorted from blood. These receptors originate from a man aged 25-45 years in good health.

The J gene is TRBJ2-1, the V gene TRBV5-1; D uncertain. CDR3 length: 13 amino acids. Trimming cost V 4 bases and J 4 bases, with 9 bases left between them. Germline V gene lookup returns CDR1 SGHRS and CDR2 YFSETQ. The CDR3 region is CASSDGPYNEQFF. In nucleotides, the CDR3 is TGCGCCAGCAGCGATGGACCTTACAATGAGCAGTTCTTC.

This chain links TRBV7-8 with TRBJ1-1; possibly TRBD1 for D (5 bases). CDR3 length: 17 residues. The V end was cut by 1 base, the J end by 0 bases, with 15 bases between. Germline-derived CDR1 and CDR2 are SGHVS and FQNEAQ. CDR3 coding DNA: TGTGCCAGCAGCTTAGAGGGACGGTTCCATATGAACACTGAAGCTTTCTTT. Translating it yields CASSLEGRFHMNTEAFF.

The genes are TRBV10-3 and TRBJ2-1, with D tentatively TRBD2 (6 bases). Trimming took off 3 bases at V and 8 bases at J, with 11 bases between the two ends. Per the germline V gene, CDR1 is ENHRY and CDR2 is SYGVKD. The CDR3 has 13 amino acids. The CDR3 nucleotides read TGTGCCATCAGTGACTCCGGGGGTGATGAGCAGTTCTTC. Encoded protein: CAISDSGGDEQFF.

The genes are TRBV11-2 and TRBJ2-2; weak D call: TRBD2 (5 bases). Per the germline V gene, CDR1 is SGHAT and CDR2 is FQNNGV. Trimming took 7 bases from V and 8 from J, leaving 8 bases between them. This CDR3 spans 11 amino acids. The CDR3 here is CASKAVGELFF. The CDR3 DNA reads as TGTGCCAGCAAAGCGGTTGGGGAGCTGTTTTTT.

The chain has TRBV11-2 and TRBJ2-1; no reliable D call. Looked up from germline, CDR1 is SGHAT and CDR2 is FQNNGV. V lost 5 bases and J 3 bases, leaving 5 bases between the germline ends. This CDR3 is 12 amino acids long. CDR3 loop: CASSRLYNEQFF. In DNA form, the CDR3 reads TGTGCCAGCAGCCGCCTCTACAATGAGCAGTTCTTC.

V is TRBV25-1 and J is TRBJ1-2; D gene uncertain. Trimming shortened V by 6 bases and J by 3 bases, and 14 bases separated the two germline ends. Germline CDR1 and CDR2: MGHDK and SYGVNS. The CDR3 consists of 14 residues. CDR3 coding DNA: TGTGCCAGCAGAGGCAGCCGGGGAGACTATGGCTACACCTTC. Residues: CASRGSRGDYGYTF.

V and J are TRBV9 and TRBJ1-4; no reliable D call. The CDR3 runs 16 residues. Looked up from germline, CDR1 is SGDLS and CDR2 is YYNGEE. V lost 5 bases and J 5 bases, leaving 19 bases between the germline ends. The CDR3 here is CASSLTEGGTNEKLFF. The CDR3 DNA follows: TGTGCCAGCAGTCTTACGGAGGGAGGAACCAATGAAAAACTGTTTTTT.

The rearrangement joins TRBV5-1 to TRBJ2-7; unclear D gene. Germline V CDR1 and CDR2: SGHRS, YFSETQ. The ends were cut back, 0 bases at V and 6 bases at J, with 10 bases in the middle. This CDR3 has 13 amino acids. The CDR3 here is CASSLEVVAEQYF. The CDR3 DNA is TGCGCCAGCAGCTTGGAGGTAGTGGCCGAGCAGTACTTC. Variable domain in full (rest from reference TRBV5-1 and TRBJ2-7): KAGVTQTPRYLIKTRGQQVTLSCSPISGHRSVSWYQQTPGQGLQFLFEYFSETQRNKGNFPGRFSGRQFSNSRSEMNVSTLELGDSALYLCASSLEVVAEQYFGPGTRLTVT.

J is TRBJ2-3 and V is TRBV5-1; no definite D call. The CDR3 is 14 residues long. Germline CDR1 reads SGHRS; CDR2 reads YFSETQ. V dropped 0 bases and J dropped 2 bases, with 7 bases sitting between them. CDR3: CASSLEKLTDTQYF. The CDR3 DNA follows: TGCGCCAGCAGCTTGGAGAAGCTCACAGATACGCAGTATTTT.

The chain employs TRBV30 and TRBJ1-1; D is unresolved. Trimming left V 0 bases short and J 1 base short, with 6 bases between. This CDR3 comprises 13 residues. Looked up from germline, CDR1 is GTSNPN and CDR2 is SVGIG (reference sequence). The CDR3 is CAWSVMGNTEAFF. In DNA form, the CDR3 reads TGTGCCTGGAGTGTCATGGGGAACACTGAAGCTTTCTTT.

The V gene is TRBV9, the J gene TRBJ1-1, with D perhaps matching TRBD1 (5 bases). Deletions cut 0 bases from V and 0 bases from J, with 21 bases between. CDR1 is SGDLS, CDR2 YYNGEE, per germline. The CDR3 consists of 19 residues. The CDR3 sequence is CASSVVRGVAGVLNTEAFF. The CDR3 DNA reads as TGTGCCAGCAGCGTAGTGCGGGGGGTGGCAGGCGTGCTGAACACTGAAGCTTTCTTT.

V and J are TRBV7-6 and TRBJ2-2, with D tentatively TRBD1 or TRBD2 (5 bases each). This CDR3 region has 18 residues. Trimming took off 3 bases at V and 1 base at J, with 18 bases between the two ends. Germline-derived CDR1 and CDR2 are SGHVS and FNYEAQ. The DNA of the CDR3 is TGTGCCAGCAGCTTCCCCCCAGGAGAGGGGCTGAACACCGGGGAGCTGTTTTTT. Amino acid sequence: CASSFPPGEGLNTGELFF. Full variable domain (missing parts from reference TRBV7-6 and TRBJ2-2): GAGVSQSPRYKVTKRGQDVALRCDPISGHVSLYWYRQALGQGPEFLTYFNYEAQQDKSGLPNDRFSAERPEGSISTLTIQRTEQRDSAMYRCASSFPPGEGLNTGELFFGEGSRLTVL.

The chain employs TRBV5-5 and TRBJ1-5; weak D call: TRBD1 (5 bases). The CDR3 has 14 amino acids. Germline CDR1 reads SGHKS; CDR2 reads YYEKEE (reference sequence). V lost 1 base and J lost 5, with 10 bases in between. The CDR3 region is CASSLRWGDQPQHF. In nucleotides, the CDR3 is TGTGCCAGCAGCTTGCGATGGGGCGATCAGCCCCAGCATTTT.

The chain carries TRBV28 and TRBJ1-1; weak D call: TRBD1 (6 bases). Germline CDR1 MDHEN, CDR2 SYDVKM. The CDR3 has 14 residues. The V gene lost 4 bases and the J gene lost 7 bases, with 16 bases spanning the gap. The CDR3 DNA reads as TGTGCCAGCAGTTCCCTGGACAGAGTACTTGAAGCTTTCTTT. It encodes CASSSLDRVLEAFF.

The gene calls are TRBV7-9 and TRBJ2-7; D gene ambiguous. The germline V and J ends were trimmed by 3 bases and 3 bases, with 9 bases remaining between them. The germline V gene encodes CDR1 SEHNR and CDR2 FQNEAQ (reference sequence). This CDR3 comprises 13 residues. The CDR3: CASSFVGGYEQYF. Here the CDR3 DNA reads TGTGCCAGCAGCTTCGTGGGCGGCTACGAGCAGTACTTC.

V gene TRBV27 combines with J gene TRBJ2-6, with D perhaps matching TRBD1 (6 bases). CDR1 and CDR2 from the germline V gene are MNHEY and SMNVEV (reference sequence). The CDR3 is 20 residues long. Trimming left V 6 bases short and J 0 bases short, with 24 bases between. CDR3 DNA: TGTGCCAGCAGATCTACCCGAAACAGGGTTGAAGTCTCTGGGGCCAACGTCCTGACTTTC. Its protein is CASRSTRNRVEVSGANVLTF.

The J gene is TRBJ2-1, the V gene TRBV12-5; TRBD1 matches at 9 bases. Per the germline V gene, CDR1 is LGHNT and CDR2 is FRNRAP. V was pared by 4 bases and J by 0 bases, with 7 bases of the junction left unmatched. The CDR3 has 17 amino acids. The DNA for the CDR3 is TGTGCTAGTGGTTCGGACAGGGGCCCGGGCTCCTACAATGAGCAGTTCTTC. Translated: CASGSDRGPGSYNEQFF.

This chain's CDR3 is CASSLGAYEQYF. The CDR3 DNA is TGTGCCAGCAGCCTCGGCGCGTACGAGCAGTACTTC. This chain links TRBV25-1 with TRBJ2-7; D uncertain. The CDR3 sequence is 12 residues long. CDR1 MGHDK and CDR2 SYGVNS come from the germline V gene. Trimming shortened V by 6 bases and J by 4 bases, and 10 bases separated the two germline ends.

As for this clone: This sample also contains other DNA sequences that code for the same CDR3. The chain links TRBV29-1 to TRBJ2-1; no clear D gene. There are 10 residues in the CDR3. CDR1 is SQVTM, CDR2 ANQGSEA, per germline. V lost 4 bases, J lost 5 bases, and 3 bases lay in between. The CDR3 region has the DNA TGCAGCGTTGTTAACAATGAGCAGTTCTTC. It specifies CSVVNNEQFF.

The J gene is TRBJ2-4, the V gene TRBV5-6, with 7 bases identical to TRBD2. The CDR3 totals 15 residues. Germline V CDR1 and CDR2: SGHDT, YYEEEE. Trimming took 4 bases from V and 6 from J; bases not matched to a gene: 10. The CDR3 DNA reads TGTGCCAGCAGCGGGGCAGGACTAGTTGGAAACATTCAGTACTTC. Protein: CASSGAGLVGNIQYF.

The rearrangement uses TRBV5-1 and TRBJ1-5, with D maybe TRBD1 (6 bases). This CDR3 is 14 amino acids long. CDR1 is SGHRS and CDR2 is YFSETQ in the germline V gene. V was pared by 2 bases and J by 7 bases, with 13 bases between. The DNA of the CDR3 is TGCGCCAGCAGCTTTGGGGGGGCTGGGCAGCCCCAGCATTTT. Amino acid sequence: CASSFGGAGQPQHF.

This clone has a handful of counts. The chain recombines TRBV5-5 with TRBJ2-7, with TRBD1 matching 10 bases. Losses at the gene ends were 3 bases for V and 5 bases for J; bases not matched to a gene: 2. The CDR3 consists of 13 residues. Germline loops: CDR1 SGHKS, CDR2 YYEKEE (reference sequence). CDR3 loop: CASSWDRGHEQYF. CDR3 DNA sequence: TGTGCCAGCAGCTGGGACAGGGGCCACGAGCAGTACTTC.